Listed below are T cell receptor beta chains from one sample, sequenced in a study of blood T cell repertoires in COVID-19. Clones were read by immunoSEQ multiplex PCR, and TCRdb kept only the in-frame ones, dropping some. The table includes approximately 210,000 clones, around 82% detected once. The specimen was peripheral blood. These receptors were taken from a woman aged 40 to 50 with acute or convalescent COVID-19. Each CDR3 is given without its conserved first and last residue. D genes are given only for firm matches.

j_call v_call d_call cdr3_aa
TRBJ1-1 TRBV18 TRBD1 ASSQTGIRAEAF
TRBJ2-7 TRBV19 . ASSIGGDGYEQY
TRBJ2-7 TRBV6-2/TRBV6-3 TRBD1 ASSPGTGTSYEQY
TRBJ2-3 TRBV11-1 TRBD2 ASSFSGKITDTQY
TRBJ1-1 TRBV6-2/TRBV6-3 TRBD1 ASSTGDMRGEAF
TRBJ2-1 TRBV19 TRBD2 ASTRAGTRDNEQF
TRBJ1-1 TRBV20-1 . SASVPGVNTEAF
TRBJ1-1 TRBV7-2 TRBD1 ASSLGSPGQWTEAF
TRBJ2-3 TRBV19 TRBD2 ASSIGLAGALSYSTDTQY
TRBJ1-1 TRBV19 . ASSPTGIPAEAF
TRBJ2-7 TRBV13 . ASSLSRVYSYEQY
TRBJ1-2 TRBV19 TRBD1 ASSIDNGQGYGYT
TRBJ1-2 TRBV29-1 . SAYGSDRDGYT
TRBJ1-2 TRBV3-1/TRBV3-2 TRBD1 ASSPGTGEGYGYT
TRBJ1-2 TRBV21-1 . ASSKAPGYGYT
TRBJ1-6 TRBV19 . ASSIGGENSPLH
TRBJ2-3 TRBV24-1 . ATSVATEDTQY
TRBJ1-5 TRBV27 TRBD1 ASRGTGFQPQH
TRBJ1-6 TRBV9 . ASSVTGTPYNSPLH
TRBJ2-1 TRBV29-1 TRBD2 SVEGTRAYNEQF
TRBJ1-3 TRBV7-3 . ASSLRGGSGNTIY
TRBJ1-1 TRBV3-1/TRBV3-2 . ASTQGGGGTMNTEAF
TRBJ2-7 TRBV6-2/TRBV6-3 TRBD2 ASSYSRTSGYYEQY
TRBJ1-2 TRBV11-2 . ASSLVGGAEYGYT
TRBJ2-1 TRBV27 TRBD2 ASSLARTSGSNEQF
TRBJ2-4 TRBV3-1/TRBV3-2 TRBD1 ASSQAGGVGNIQY
TRBJ2-2 TRBV9 . ASSQGFGELF
TRBJ2-2 TRBV11-2 . ASSLDVAFPGELF
TRBJ1-2 TRBV6-5 . ASSYSRGEGGYT
TRBJ2-7 TRBV6-2/TRBV6-3 . ASSDWSEYEQY
TRBJ2-5 TRBV9 TRBD2 ASSVEGSGSMKTQY
TRBJ1-2 TRBV29-1 . SVDPQVRGDGYGYT
TRBJ2-1 TRBV19 . ASSGFSYNEQF
TRBJ2-1 TRBV5-1 TRBD2 ASRGLGGSGGEQF
TRBJ1-2 TRBV18 TRBD1 ASSPRGTGVGKAGYT
TRBJ2-7 TRBV2 TRBD1 ASTERTGGTYEQY
TRBJ2-1 TRBV6-6 TRBD1 ASSYGTGSSYNEQF
TRBJ1-6 TRBV28 TRBD1 ASSDPGQLKPLH
TRBJ2-7 TRBV2 TRBD1 ASSEAWVRQGYEQY
TRBJ2-7 TRBV13 . ASSLGDQVWEQY
TRBJ2-1 TRBV3-1/TRBV3-2 . ASSRRSGTSYNEQF
TRBJ1-1 TRBV5-4 . ASSSWTVRTEAF
TRBJ1-4 TRBV10-2 . ASSGPGGANEKLF
TRBJ2-7 TRBV27 . ASSLIYRASYEQY
TRBJ2-7 TRBV24-1 . ATSEGWEDPYEQY
TRBJ1-2 TRBV5-3 TRBD1 ARSWGQGIYGYT
TRBJ2-3 TRBV3-1/TRBV3-2 . ASSQDLGADTQY
TRBJ1-1 TRBV4-1 . ASSRIGDRAF
TRBJ2-2 TRBV2 . ASSEDSLRTGELF
TRBJ2-1 TRBV6-2/TRBV6-3 . ASSYQRQEQF
TRBJ2-3 TRBV2 . ASGYSFTDTQY
TRBJ2-7 TRBV13 . ASSLRGMSQYEQY
TRBJ1-2 TRBV15 . ATSGSPYRTSSNYGYT
TRBJ1-6 TRBV6-2/TRBV6-3 . ASSFRGAYNSPLH
TRBJ2-6 TRBV6-5 . ASTTGANVLT
TRBJ2-1 TRBV4-1 . ASSQDSVVTGDEQF
TRBJ2-5 TRBV4-1 . ASSQAQEGETQY
TRBJ2-3 TRBV19 TRBD1 ASSMGQGLGIITDTQY
TRBJ1-5 TRBV4-3 TRBD1 ASSQTQGAPQPQH
TRBJ1-6 TRBV6-6 TRBD1 ASSYGDRGDSPLH